This TCR beta chain was sequenced in a study of control samples from healthy donors and cancer patients. The germline gives CDR1 SGHRS, CDR2 YFSETQ. The V end was cut by 5 bases, the J end by 1 base, with 12 bases between. The CDR3 is 14 amino acids. Repertoires were generated with immunoSEQ multiplex PCR, while TCRdb's copy carries only in-frame clones and drops some. The sample includes 95,000 to 150,000 clones, around 94% seen only once; the top ten take 0.5% to 0.7%. Specimen: PBMCs. This chain joins TRBV5-1 and TRBJ1-1; D is possibly TRBD1 (5 bases). This receptor was identified in an elderly man with head and neck cancer. CDR3 in amino acids: CASRVQETNTEAFF. DNA of the CDR3: TGCGCCAGCAGGGTACAGGAGACGAACACTGAAGCTTTCTTT.